This T cell receptor (beta chain) was identified in a study of graft-versus-host responses after intestinal transplantation. Overall study: Multivisceral, liver-intestinal, or isolated intestinal transplants were received by the recipients. For about three years after anti-thymocyte globulin induction, all recipients took tacrolimus and steroids. Whole-study findings and limits: Subjects displaying graft-donor T cell macrochimerism possessed elevated graft-versus-host to host-versus-graft clonal ratios inside allografts.

Notes on this clone: The antigen remains undetermined.

Libraries were prepared by immunoSEQ multiplex PCR; TCRdb keeps only in-frame clonotypes and omits some of them. The data contain 35,000 to 50,000 clones, roughly 95% of them singletons. The sequencing used unstimulated CD8+ T cells sorted from spleen or lymph node cells, collected before transplant. The sequence came from a human donor who was the organ donor for an intestinal transplant.

CDR3 amino acids: CASSQGAGIDQPQHF. CDR3 sequence (DNA): TGTGCCAGCAGCCAAGGTGCGGGGATTGATCAGCCCCAGCATTTT. J is TRBJ1-5 and V is TRBV4-2; D gene ambiguous. CDR1 and CDR2 (germline): LGHNA, YNFKEQ. The CDR3 spans 15 residues. Trimming took 1 base from V and 5 from J, leaving 12 bases between them.